Shown below are 25 T cell receptor beta chains from a single sample sequenced in a study of fetal regulatory T cell absence and autoimmunity. Produced via immunoSEQ multiplex PCR; TCRdb's table is partial and in-frame only. The table records 95,000 or so clones, 60% to 80% of them present only once. Sequenced input: pancreas tissue. These receptors were obtained from a male donor with IPEX syndrome.

The chain is built from TRBV12-5 and TRBJ1-1; D gene ambiguous. V lost 0 bases and J lost 0, with 8 bases in between. Germline lookup yields CDR1 LGHNT and CDR2 FRNRAP. This CDR3 comprises 15 residues. CDR3 sequence (DNA): TGTGCTAGTGGTTTGGTTTACAATATGAACACTGAAGCTTTCTTT. It encodes CASGLVYNMNTEAFF. The variable domain in full, with the rest retrieved from reference TRBV12-5 and TRBJ1-1, is DARVTQTPRHKVTEMGQEVTMRCQPILGHNTVFWYRQTMMQGLELLAYFRNRAPLDDSGMPKDRFSAEMPDATLATLKIQPSEPRDSAVYFCASGLVYNMNTEAFFGQGTRLTVV.

The rearrangement joins TRBV30 to TRBJ1-2; D not resolved. V dropped 3 bases and J dropped 1 base, with 12 bases sitting between them. This CDR3 has 14 amino acids. Germline CDR1 is GTSNPN and CDR2 is SVGIG (reference sequence). The CDR3 region is CAWSNRGYNYGYTF. CDR3 in DNA: TGTGCCTGGAGCAACCGGGGTTATAACTATGGCTACACCTTC.

V and J are TRBV9 and TRBJ2-1; TRBD2 matches at 9 bases. Germline values: CDR1 SGDLS, CDR2 YYNGEE. There are 16 residues in the CDR3. J lost 4 bases, V lost 4 bases, and 9 bases had no gene match. CDR3 nucleotides: TGTGCCAGCAGCCAACACCCTAGCGGGGTTTACAATGAGCAGTTCTTC. As protein: CASSQHPSGVYNEQFF.

This sequence joins TRBV30 and TRBJ2-3; 8 bases match TRBD2. In germline, CDR1 is GTSNPN, CDR2 SVGIG (reference sequence). V gave up 3 bases and J gave up 4 bases; unmatched junction bases: 9. This CDR3 is 15 amino acids long. CDR3 sequence reads: CAWSLSGAPADTQYF. CDR3 coding DNA: TGTGCCTGGAGCCTTAGCGGGGCTCCCGCAGATACGCAGTATTTT.

V gene TRBV2 combines with J gene TRBJ2-1; D may be TRBD2 (5 bases). The CDR3 extends over 14 amino acids. CDR1 is SNHLY and CDR2 is FYNNEI in the germline V gene. V lost 4 bases and J 2 bases, leaving 9 bases between the germline ends. The CDR3 DNA reads as TGTGCCAGCAGTGGGCCGGGAACCTACAATGAGCAGTTCTTC. As protein: CASSGPGTYNEQFF.

The chain recombines TRBV5-1 with TRBJ2-7, with 9 bases matching TRBD1. After removal of 4 bases from V and 4 bases from J, the junction contained 15 bases not matched to a gene. Germline V CDR1 and CDR2: SGHRS, YFSETQ. The CDR3 totals 17 residues. The CDR3 DNA reads TGCGCCAGCAGCCCACAGGGGGCGTTCCTCCCACTTTACGAGCAGTACTTC. Protein: CASSPQGAFLPLYEQYF.

V usage is TRBV7-6 and J usage is TRBJ2-1; TRBD2 matches at 7 bases. Per germline, CDR1 SGHVS and CDR2 FNYEAQ. Germline trimming cut 2 bases from V and 4 bases from J; bases unmatched to any gene: 5. The CDR3 loop spans 15 amino acids. This CDR3 reads CASSLRLAVYNEQFF. The CDR3 DNA sequence: TGTGCCAGCAGCTTAAGGCTAGCGGTTTACAATGAGCAGTTCTTC.

The J gene is TRBJ2-7, the V gene TRBV2; tentative D call: TRBD1 (7 bases). The V gene lost 6 bases and the J gene lost 2 bases, with 17 bases spanning the gap. Germline CDR1 reads SNHLY; CDR2 reads FYNNEI. This CDR3 comprises 15 residues. The CDR3 bases are TGTGCCAGCAGCGTATCGACAGGGAGGCCCTACGAGCAGTACTTC. This encodes CASSVSTGRPYEQYF.

The table lists this clone with a few counts. The chain uses TRBV30 and TRBJ2-3; D unclear. This CDR3 region has 13 residues. V gave up 0 bases and J gave up 3 bases, with 7 bases separating them. Germline V gene sequence: CDR1 GTSNPN, CDR2 SVGIG (reference sequence). The CDR3 DNA reads TGTGCCTGGAGTGTCCTAGAGACAGATACGCAGTATTTT. Its translation is CAWSVLETDTQYF.

The J gene is TRBJ1-1, the V gene TRBV7-9, with D perhaps TRBD1 (5 bases). Germline V CDR1 and CDR2: SEHNR, FQNEAQ (reference sequence). Trimming cost V 2 bases and J 9 bases, with 10 bases left between them. The CDR3 has 12 amino acids. The CDR3 is CASSLTGTQAFF. The CDR3 DNA sequence: TGTGCCAGCAGCTTAACCGGGACGCAAGCTTTCTTT.

The J gene is TRBJ1-1, the V gene TRBV5-5, with D unclear. The V end was cut by 2 bases, the J end by 5 bases, with 7 bases between. Germline CDR1 SGHKS, CDR2 YYEKEE (reference sequence). This CDR3 spans 12 amino acids. CDR3: CASSLATTEAFF. The CDR3 DNA sequence: TGTGCCAGCAGCTTAGCGACAACTGAAGCTTTCTTT.

V usage is TRBV9 and J usage is TRBJ1-1; the match to TRBD1 covers 12 bases. The CDR3 consists of 15 residues. The trim removed 0 bases at V and 7 bases at J, leaving 4 bases unmatched. Germline V lookup: CDR1 SGDLS, CDR2 YYNGEE. CDR3 sequence: CASSVAGQGANEAFF. The DNA for the CDR3 is TGTGCCAGCAGCGTAGCGGGACAGGGGGCAAATGAAGCTTTCTTT.

The chain is built from TRBV5-1 and TRBJ2-3, with 11 bases matching TRBD2. The J segment lost 2 bases and the V segment lost 0 bases, leaving 2 bases of the junction unmatched. The V gene's germline CDR1 is SGHRS and CDR2 YFSETQ. This CDR3 contains 16 residues. DNA for the CDR3: TGCGCCAGCAGCTTGGGACTAGCGGGGTACACAGATACGCAGTATTTT. Translating it yields CASSLGLAGYTDTQYF.

The chain employs TRBV5-1 and TRBJ1-1; 7 bases line up with TRBD1. Germline trimming cut 0 bases from V and 5 bases from J; bases unmatched to any gene: 10. CDR3 size: 16 residues. CDR1 and CDR2 (germline): SGHRS, YFSETQ. CDR3 amino acids: CASSLGLYRGETEAFF. The CDR3 DNA reads as TGCGCCAGCAGCTTGGGGCTTTACAGGGGAGAGACTGAAGCTTTCTTT.

V is TRBV7-9 and J is TRBJ2-7; 16 nucleotides agree with TRBD2. Germline V gives CDR1 SEHNR, CDR2 FQNEAQ (reference sequence). This CDR3 region has 18 residues. After removal of 4 bases from V and 3 bases from J, the junction contained 9 bases not matched to a gene. CDR3 DNA sequence: TGTGCCAGCAGCTGGGGACTAGCGGGAGGGTCGTTTGGCTACGAGCAGTACTTC. It codes for CASSWGLAGGSFGYEQYF.

V gene TRBV9 combines with J gene TRBJ2-3, with D possibly matching TRBD1 (6 bases). V was shortened by 0 bases and J by 1 base, with 9 bases between the two germline ends. The CDR3 is made up of 15 amino acids. Germline V gene data show CDR1 as SGDLS and CDR2 as YYNGEE. The CDR3 region has the DNA TGTGCCAGCAGCGTAGGTGGGACACGCACAGATACGCAGTATTTT. Its translation is CASSVGGTRTDTQYF.

V is TRBV9 and J is TRBJ1-2; possibly TRBD1 for D (5 bases). V was shortened by 4 bases and J by 4 bases, with 14 bases between the two germline ends. CDR1 is SGDLS, CDR2 YYNGEE, per germline. This CDR3 spans 14 amino acids. The CDR3 DNA reads TGTGCCAGCAGCATGGGACGAGGGCCCTATGGCTACACCTTC. Translation gives CASSMGRGPYGYTF.

V usage is TRBV6-5 and J usage is TRBJ2-7, with D perhaps being TRBD1 or TRBD2 (7 bases each). Deletions cut 0 bases from V and 6 bases from J, with 12 bases between. Germline CDR1 MNHEY, CDR2 SVGAGI. CDR3 length: 14 residues. DNA of the CDR3: TGTGCCAGCAGTTACTCGTCAGGGGGGGGCGAGCAGTACTTC. This encodes CASSYSSGGGEQYF.

The chain links TRBV5-1 to TRBJ2-1, with D tentatively TRBD2 (6 bases). V lost 8 bases and J lost 6, with 15 bases in between. CDR1 and CDR2 from the germline V gene are SGHRS and YFSETQ. The CDR3 length is 13 residues. Written as DNA, the CDR3 is TGCGCCAGTTTCCGGGACTCCACCAATGAGCAGTTCTTC. It translates to CASFRDSTNEQFF.

This clone was recorded once. The V call is TRBV12-1, the J call TRBJ2-1; no DNA check was done on the table's D call, TRBD2. TRBV12-1 is assigned pseudogene status. The CDR3 length is 18 residues. The CDR3 sequence: CASSPGTSSDVEYNEQFF. CDR3 nucleotides: TGTGCCAGCAGCCCCGGGACTAGTTCAGATGTAGAGTACAATGAGCAGTTCTTC.

This clone was picked up a small number of times. The rearrangement joins TRBV5-1 to TRBJ2-7; 7 nucleotides line up with TRBD2. With 1 base clipped from V and 2 bases from J, the junction kept 6 bases outside the gene matches. This CDR3 region has 15 residues. The V gene's germline CDR1 is SGHRS and CDR2 YFSETQ. CDR3 sequence reads: CASSLFGGRAYEQYF. DNA of the CDR3: TGCGCCAGCAGCTTGTTCGGGGGGAGAGCCTACGAGCAGTACTTC.

The genes are TRBV6-5 and TRBJ2-3; D is undetermined. The CDR3 covers 15 residues. Germline assignment: CDR1 MNHEY and CDR2 SVGAGI. Trimming pared 2 bases from V and 0 bases from J, leaving 9 bases between. CDR3 region: CASSYRDPSTDTQYF. In DNA form, the CDR3 reads TGTGCCAGCAGTTACAGGGATCCTAGCACAGATACGCAGTATTTT.

The chain links TRBV2 to TRBJ2-2; D gene ambiguous. CDR3 length equals 13 residues. V lost 8 bases, J lost 0 bases, and 7 bases lay in between. CDR1 is SNHLY and CDR2 is FYNNEI in the germline V gene. CDR3 in amino acids: CASPEANTGELFF. The CDR3 DNA is TGTGCCAGCCCCGAGGCGAACACCGGGGAGCTGTTTTTT.

In regard to this clone: Other DNA variants within this sample encode the same CDR3. The V call is TRBV4-1, the J call TRBJ1-2, with D perhaps matching TRBD1 (5 bases). The CDR3 is made up of 14 amino acids. Between the trimmed V and J ends, which lost 0 bases and 1 base, there was a span of 6 bases. Per the germline V gene, CDR1 is MGHRA and CDR2 is YSYEKL. In DNA, the CDR3 is TGCGCCAGCAGCCAAGACAGGGTTAACTATGGCTACACCTTC. Amino acid sequence: CASSQDRVNYGYTF.

The chain couples TRBV13 to TRBJ1-1; perhaps TRBD1 as D (5 bases). Per the germline V gene, CDR1 is PRHDT and CDR2 is FYEKMQ (reference sequence). Deletions cut 7 bases from V and 0 bases from J, with 12 bases between. This CDR3 has 14 amino acids. CDR3 coding DNA: TGTGCCAGCAAGGGGTCGGCTATGAACACTGAAGCTTTCTTT. This encodes CASKGSAMNTEAFF. Drawing the rest from reference TRBV13 and TRBJ1-1, the complete variable domain is AAGVIQSPRHLIKEKRETATLKCYPIPRHDTVYWYQQGPGQDPQFLISFYEKMQSDKGSIPDRFSAQQFSDYHSELNMSSLELGDSALYFCASKGSAMNTEAFFGQGTRLTVV.